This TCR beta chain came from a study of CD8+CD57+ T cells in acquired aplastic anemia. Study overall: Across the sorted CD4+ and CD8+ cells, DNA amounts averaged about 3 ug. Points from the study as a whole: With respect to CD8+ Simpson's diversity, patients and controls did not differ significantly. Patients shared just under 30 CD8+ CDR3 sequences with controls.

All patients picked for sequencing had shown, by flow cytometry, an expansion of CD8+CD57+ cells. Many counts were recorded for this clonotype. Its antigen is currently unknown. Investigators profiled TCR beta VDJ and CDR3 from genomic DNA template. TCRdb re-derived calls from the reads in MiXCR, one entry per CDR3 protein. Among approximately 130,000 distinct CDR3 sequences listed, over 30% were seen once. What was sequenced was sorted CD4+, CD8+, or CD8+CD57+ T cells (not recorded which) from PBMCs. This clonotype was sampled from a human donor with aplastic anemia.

The CDR3 is CASSQGPEYGYTF. The CDR3 nucleotides are TGTGCCAGCAGCCAAGGCCCCGAGTATGGCTACACCTTC. The chain uses TRBV3-1 and TRBJ1-2; D gene ambiguous. This CDR3 has 13 amino acids. V was cut by 1 base and J by 5 bases, with 8 bases left in between. Germline-derived CDR1 and CDR2 are LGHDT and YNNKEL (reference sequence).